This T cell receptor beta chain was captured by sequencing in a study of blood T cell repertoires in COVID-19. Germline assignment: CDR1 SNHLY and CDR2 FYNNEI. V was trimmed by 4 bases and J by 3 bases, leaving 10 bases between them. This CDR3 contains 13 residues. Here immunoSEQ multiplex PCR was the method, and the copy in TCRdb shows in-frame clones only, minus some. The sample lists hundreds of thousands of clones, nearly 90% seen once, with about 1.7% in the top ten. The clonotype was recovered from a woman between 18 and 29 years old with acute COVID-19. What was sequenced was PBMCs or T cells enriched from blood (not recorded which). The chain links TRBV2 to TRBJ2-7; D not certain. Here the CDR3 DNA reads TGTGCCAGCAGTGGAATACTGAGCTACGAGCAGTACTTC. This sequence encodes CASSGILSYEQYF.